This T cell receptor beta chain was found in a study of blood T cell repertoires in COVID-19. A single count supports this clone. Trimming removed 7 bases at V and 2 bases at J, with 17 bases between. The germline gives CDR1 MDHEN, CDR2 SYDVKM. The CDR3 extends over 15 amino acids. Seattle enrolled patients during active infection and tracked them longitudinally. Measured with immunoSEQ multiplex PCR; TCRdb has only the in-frame clones, and not every one. The sample has roughly 330,000 clones, about nine tenths seen once. Source material: peripheral blood. This TCR came from a man aged 25-40 years with COVID-19, enrolled during active disease. The chain uses TRBV28 and TRBJ1-2; D may be TRBD1 (5 bases). This chain's CDR3 is CASTLSTGVNYGYTF. The CDR3 DNA reads as TGTGCCAGCACCCTATCCACAGGTGTCAACTATGGCTACACCTTC.